This T cell receptor (beta chain) was profiled in a study of OX40 agonist ivuxolimab in advanced cancers. Whole-study results and caveats: Low normalized T-cell clonal expansion was additionally recorded for some nonresponders. Clonal expansion among partial responders at 0.1-3.0 mg/kg ranked near the lowest. On average, CD8+ T cells had more expanded clones than CD4+.

People who had autoimmune disease history or systemic immunosuppression were excluded. Germline CDR1 reads SGHTA; CDR2 reads FQGNSA. Trimming shortened V by 1 base and J by 6 bases, and 12 bases separated the two germline ends. This CDR3 contains 15 residues. Generated by immunoSEQ multiplex PCR, the TCRdb table keeps only in-frame clones and is missing some. The table shows around 84,000 clones, with approximately 90% occurring only once. Of note for this clone: Its target is unknown.

This TCR was sampled from an adult with an advanced solid tumor such as melanoma, head and neck, liver or kidney cancer. Sequenced here: CD4+ or CD8+ T cells sorted from blood, sampled in a trial of the OX40 agonist ivuxolimab. The rearrangement joins TRBV7-2 to TRBJ1-4; D gene ambiguous. DNA for the CDR3: TGTGCCAGCAGCTTAGTGGCAGCAAGAGATGAAAAACTGTTTTTT. It specifies CASSLVAARDEKLFF.